This record looks at one TCR beta chain sequence and its context. The antigen is unknown. Relative to the germline gene, one junction end is altered; a read error may explain this. TCR alpha and beta CDR3 regions were amplified from RNA using iRepertoire nested multiplex PCR. Input was 100-400 ng of tissue mRNA or PBMC total RNA. TCRdb independently ran MiXCR on the multiplex PCR reads; one entry per CDR3 protein. Altogether more than 90,000 distinct CDR3 sequences are present, about 37% being singletons, with the ten largest covering around two fifths. This CDR3 comprises 15 residues. Germline V gene data show CDR1 as DFQATT and CDR2 as SNEGSKA (reference sequence). This entry comes from a study of glioma-infiltrating T cells. Study-wide findings and caveats: CDR3 overlap between tissue and blood was very small. Tissue-blood divergence was below expectation in non-neoplastic patients, above in gliomas.

The sequence came from a human donor with low-grade glioma or glioblastoma, undergoing nonglioma brain surgery, or in good health (not recorded which). The genes are TRBV20-1 and TRBJ2-1; TRBD2 agrees at 8 bases. The specimen sequenced was glioma tissue, nonneoplastic brain tissue, or PBMCs (not recorded which). CDR3 nucleotides: TGCAGTGCTAGAGCGGGGGGGAGCTCCTACGATGAGCAGTTCTTC. This translates into CSARAGGSSYDEQFF.